The rows below give T cell receptor beta chains drawn from one sample of a study of cytomegalovirus exposure and HLA in healthy donors. Assay used: immunoSEQ multiplex PCR; TCRdb lists only in-frame clones, some missing. The sample carries about 160,000 clones, roughly 79% recorded once. Specimen: PBMCs. These receptors all stem from a woman between 40 and 50 years old in good health and CMV-seronegative. The CDR3 runs from the conserved cysteine through the conserved F or W. A D gene is named only where the DNA matches it firmly. A row's size may be missing; if present it is once, few, many or a size class.

CDR3 length | D gene | J gene | V gene | clone size | CDR3 DNA | CDR3 protein
14 | NA | TRBJ1-3 | TRBV5-1 | NA | TGCGCCAGCAGCTTGGGAGGCGCTGGAAACACCATATATTTT | CASSLGGAGNTIYF
18 | TRBD2 | TRBJ2-3 | TRBV2 | NA | TGTGCCAGCAGTGCCCCGCGGGAGGGCATAGGTGGTACAGATACGCAGTATTTT | CASSAPREGIGGTDTQYF
15 | NA | TRBJ2-2 | TRBV27 | NA | TGTGCCAGCTCAGGGTTGGGAATAGGCACCGGGGAGCTGTTTTTT | CASSGLGIGTGELFF
12 | NA | TRBJ1-5 | TRBV28 | NA | TGTGCCAGCAGTACGGGACAAAAGCCCCAGCATTTT | CASSTGQKPQHF
13 | NA | TRBJ2-1 | TRBV7-6 | NA | TGTGCCAGCAGCCCTTTCTCCCTAAATGAGCAGTTCTTC | CASSPFSLNEQFF
17 | TRBD2 | TRBJ2-2 | TRBV27 | NA | TGTGCCAGCAGTTTTTTAGCGGGAAGGGGGAACACCGGGGAGCTGTTTTTT | CASSFLAGRGNTGELFF
14 | TRBD2 | TRBJ2-7 | TRBV5-1 | NA | TGCGCCAGCAGCTTGAGCGGGGGATCCTACGAGCAGTACTTC | CASSLSGGSYEQYF
13 | NA | TRBJ2-2 | TRBV27 | NA | TGTGCCAGCAGTTCGGACATGCCCGGGGAGCTGTTTTTT | CASSSDMPGELFF
13 | NA | TRBJ1-1 | TRBV30 | NA | TGTGCCTGGTCGACAGGAAGGGACACTGAAGCTTTCTTT | CAWSTGRDTEAFF
14 | NA | TRBJ2-1 | TRBV29-1 | NA | TGCAGCGCCCCCCGAGGGGGCTCCTACAATGAGCAGTTCTTC | CSAPRGGSYNEQFF
14 | NA | TRBJ2-7 | TRBV30 | NA | TGTGCCTGGAGTGTACCGGAGATGAGGTACGAGCAGTACTTC | CAWSVPEMRYEQYF
13 | NA | TRBJ2-1 | TRBV2 | few | TGTGCCAGCAGCGGACTAACATACAATGAGCAGTTCTTC | CASSGLTYNEQFF
16 | NA | TRBJ1-1 | TRBV7-3 | once | TGTGCCAGCAGCTTACGGCCCGTTGACAGGAACACTGAAGCTTTCTTT | CASSLRPVDRNTEAFF
15 | NA | TRBJ2-3 | TRBV6-1 | NA | TGTGCCAGCAGTGCCTCTACAGCTACCCCCGATACGCAGTATTTT | CASSASTATPDTQYF
14 | TRBD2 | TRBJ2-1 | TRBV6-1 | NA | TGTGCCAGCCTCGGACTAGCGGGAGACTGGGAGCAGTTCTTC | CASLGLAGDWEQFF
17 | TRBD1 | TRBJ2-6 | TRBV5-1 | NA | TGCGCCAGCAGCTGGAAGGACAGGGGCTCTGGGGCCAACGTCCTGACTTTC | CASSWKDRGSGANVLTF
17 | TRBD1 | TRBJ1-2 | TRBV9 | NA | TGTGCCAGCAGCGTAGCTACGATGGGACAGGGGACCTATGGCTACACCTTC | CASSVATMGQGTYGYTF
16 | NA | TRBJ2-6 | TRBV6-1 | NA | TGTGCCAGCAGTGGCCAGGGCAGCTCTGGGGCCAACGTCCTGACTTTC | CASSGQGSSGANVLTF
18 | TRBD2 | TRBJ2-5 | TRBV5-1 | NA | TGCGCCAGCAGCTTGAACACAATGACTAGCGACCCGGGTATGACCCAGTACTTC | CASSLNTMTSDPGMTQYF
13 | TRBD1 | TRBJ2-7 | TRBV7-9 | NA | TGTGCCAGCAGCTTATTAGGGACAGATGAGCAGTACTTC | CASSLLGTDEQYF
12 | NA | TRBJ1-4 | TRBV5-1 | NA | TGCGCCAGCAGCTCACAAGATGAAAAACTGTTTTTT | CASSSQDEKLFF
11 | NA | TRBJ2-3 | TRBV6-5 | NA | TGTGCCAGCAGAGGGGGGGGTACGCAGTATTTT | CASRGGGTQYF
15 | NA | TRBJ1-1 | TRBV7-2 | NA | TGTGCCAGCAGCCTCACCCGATTTCCAGGGGCTGAAGCTTTCTTT | CASSLTRFPGAEAFF
15 | TRBD2 | TRBJ2-6 | TRBV18 | NA | TGTGCCAGCTCCCCGGGGGGCTCTGGGGCCAACGTCCTGACTTTC | CASSPGGSGANVLTF
14 | NA | TRBJ1-1 | TRBV6-5 | once | TGTGCCAGCAGTTACTCGATGTTCGGGGGGGAAGCTTTCTTT | CASSYSMFGGEAFF
18 | TRBD1 | TRBJ2-6 | TRBV2 | NA | TGTGCCAGCAGTGAGTCGGGACAGGGGGGTACTGGGGCCAACGTCCTGACTTTC | CASSESGQGGTGANVLTF
13 | NA | TRBJ1-4 | TRBV6-1 | NA | TGTGCCAGCGGAGGACAGATTAATGAAAAACTGTTTTTT | CASGGQINEKLFF